This T cell receptor beta chain was sequenced for a study of T cell responses to AZD1222 COVID-19 vaccine. Study findings and constraints: It was only a handful of AZD1222 recipients who were seropositive at baseline.

In regard to this clone: The antigen remains unidentified.

Sequencing was performed with immunoSEQ multiplex PCR; in TCRdb, only in-frame clones are kept and a portion is missing. Of about 46,000 clones listed, approximately 90% are singletons. From germline, CDR1 is GTSNPN and CDR2 SVGIG (reference sequence). Trimming stripped 4 bases from V and 3 bases from J, with 7 bases between. The CDR3 runs 12 residues. Sequenced here: peripheral blood, sampled 28 days after the second AZD1222 dose. This TCR derives from an adult who received the AZD1222 COVID-19 vaccine. The chain is built from TRBV30 and TRBJ2-1, with no clear D. CDR3 sequence (DNA): TGTGCCTGGACCACGGACTACAATGAGCAGTTCTTC. This encodes CAWTTDYNEQFF.